These T cell receptor beta chains were read from a single sample in a study of blood T cell repertoires in COVID-19. The assay was immunoSEQ multiplex PCR, and TCRdb's table has in-frame clones only and misses some. The table has about 200,000 clones, 87% seen once; the top ten hold 20% to 25%. The sequenced sample was peripheral blood. These receptors were obtained from a man aged 60 to 75 with active or convalescent COVID-19. Each CDR3 is given with its conserved first and last residue. The D gene is left open where the match is weak. Clone sizes are given selectively: once, few, many, or a class where the clone is expanded.

>TRBV12-3/TRBV12-4|NA|TRBJ2-5|NA
TGTGCCAGCAGTCCCGGACGGAGGGAGACCCAGTACTTC
CASSPGRRETQYF
>TRBV30|NA|TRBJ1-6|NA
TGTGCCTGGCGGACAGCGACTCTCCTCCACTTT
CAWRTATLLHF
>TRBV2|NA|TRBJ2-5|NA
TGTGCCAGCAGTGAAGGGGGGGAGCGGGAGACCCAGTACTTC
CASSEGGERETQYF
>TRBV7-9|TRBD1|TRBJ2-5|NA
TGTGCCAGCAGCCTTGGACAGGGGGCTAGGGAGACCCAGTACTTC
CASSLGQGARETQYF
>TRBV6-1|NA|TRBJ2-1|once
TGTGCCAGCAGTGAAGTGAGTTTTGATGAGCAGTTCTTC
CASSEVSFDEQFF
>TRBV4-1|TRBD1|TRBJ1-5|NA
TGCGCCAGCAGCCAAGCAGGGGGCATGCAGCCCCAGCATTTT
CASSQAGGMQPQHF
>TRBV18|NA|TRBJ1-2|NA
TGTGCCAGCTCGTACAACAGTTACTATGGCTACACCTTC
CASSYNSYYGYTF
>TRBV7-9|TRBD2|TRBJ2-5|NA
TGTGCCAGCAGCTTTGGAGAGGCTAGCGGACCGGGAGAGACCCAGTACTTC
CASSFGEASGPGETQYF
>TRBV24-1|TRBD2|TRBJ2-1|NA
TGTGCCACCAGTACTAGCGGGGGCCTCAATGAGCAGTTCTTC
CATSTSGGLNEQFF
>TRBV5-1|NA|TRBJ2-7|once
TGCGCCAGCAGCACGACAGGCCCTACCTACGAGCAGTACTTC
CASSTTGPTYEQYF
>TRBV6-6|TRBD1|TRBJ2-3|NA
TGTGCCAGCAGTTTAGGGGGCACCTACACAGATACGCAGTATTTT
CASSLGGTYTDTQYF
>TRBV29-1|TRBD1|TRBJ1-1|NA
TGCAGCGTTGAAGAAGGGACAGGAAAAATGAACACTGAAGCTTTCTTT
CSVEEGTGKMNTEAFF
>TRBV6-5|NA|TRBJ2-5|NA
TGTGCCAGCAGTTACGGGGGGGCCTCAGAGACCCAGTACTTC
CASSYGGASETQYF
>TRBV2|TRBD1|TRBJ1-1|once
TGTGCCAGCAGCACCGGGACAGGGGGACTCGCTTTCTTT
CASSTGTGGLAFF
>TRBV18|TRBD2|TRBJ2-3|NA
TGTGCCAGCTCACCACTGAAGCGGGGGAACACAGATACGCAGTATTTT
CASSPLKRGNTDTQYF
>TRBV7-9|TRBD2|TRBJ2-3|NA
TGTGCCAGCAGCTCAGGGAGGGGAGGGACGGATACGCAGTATTTT
CASSSGRGGTDTQYF
>TRBV9|TRBD2|TRBJ2-1|NA
TGTGCCAGCAGCCAAGGGTGGACTAGCGGGGGGGTCGACCAGTTCTTC
CASSQGWTSGGVDQFF
>TRBV12-3/TRBV12-4|TRBD1|TRBJ1-2|NA
TGTGCCAGCAGTTTGACAGGGAGAGATGGCTACACCTTC
CASSLTGRDGYTF
>TRBV29-1|NA|TRBJ1-4|once
TGCAGCGCCCAGGGGCCGGCTGAAAAACTGTTTTTT
CSAQGPAEKLFF
>TRBV19|TRBD1|TRBJ1-2|NA
TGTGCCAGTAGTGCAAGACAGGGGGAAGGCTATGGCTACACCTTC
CASSARQGEGYGYTF
>TRBV5-6|NA|TRBJ2-7|NA
TGTGCCAGCAGCCTTCGTAACAGGGTGTACGAGCAGTACTTC
CASSLRNRVYEQYF
>TRBV5-1|NA|TRBJ1-2|NA
TGCGCCAGCAGCTTGGTTGCCGGAGGTGACTATGGCTACACCTTC
CASSLVAGGDYGYTF
>TRBV18|TRBD1|TRBJ1-1|once
TGTGCCAGCTCACCTGTGCGACAGGGTAACATGAACACTGAAGCTTTCTTT
CASSPVRQGNMNTEAFF
>TRBV6-1|NA|TRBJ2-7|NA
TGTGCCAGCAGTGAAGCGGACAGCTACGAGCAGTACTTC
CASSEADSYEQYF
>TRBV7-9|NA|TRBJ1-1|NA
TGTGCCAGCAGCTTTGCCCCAGACACTGAAGCTTTCTTT
CASSFAPDTEAFF